This T cell receptor beta chain was sequenced during a study of blood T cells in healthy people across ages. Through a sample-barcoded 5' primer and a J-beta primer mix, a second PCR was run for about 6 to 11 cycles. In TCRdb, the 5' RACE reads were re-called with MiXCR into one record per CDR3 protein. The data show about 1.5 million distinct CDR3 sequences, 35% to 45% seen once. The CDR3 consists of 14 residues. CDR1 is SGHAT, CDR2 FQDESV, per germline (reference sequence). V was pared by 5 bases and J by 4 bases, with 14 bases between. V is TRBV11-1 and J is TRBJ1-1; the D is unclear. This TCR was sampled from a woman between 18 and 30 years old in good health. The sample taken for sequencing was blood. The DNA for the CDR3 is TGTGCCAGCAGCGAAGGACTGCCGGTCACTGAAGCTTTCTTT. The encoded protein is CASSEGLPVTEAFF. The complete variable domain, with remaining parts taken from reference TRBV11-1 and TRBJ1-1, reads EAEVAQSPRYKITEKSQAVAFWCDPISGHATLYWYRQILGQGPELLVQFQDESVVDDSQLPKDRFSAERLKGVDSTLKIQPAELGDSAMYLCASSEGLPVTEAFFGQGTRLTVV.